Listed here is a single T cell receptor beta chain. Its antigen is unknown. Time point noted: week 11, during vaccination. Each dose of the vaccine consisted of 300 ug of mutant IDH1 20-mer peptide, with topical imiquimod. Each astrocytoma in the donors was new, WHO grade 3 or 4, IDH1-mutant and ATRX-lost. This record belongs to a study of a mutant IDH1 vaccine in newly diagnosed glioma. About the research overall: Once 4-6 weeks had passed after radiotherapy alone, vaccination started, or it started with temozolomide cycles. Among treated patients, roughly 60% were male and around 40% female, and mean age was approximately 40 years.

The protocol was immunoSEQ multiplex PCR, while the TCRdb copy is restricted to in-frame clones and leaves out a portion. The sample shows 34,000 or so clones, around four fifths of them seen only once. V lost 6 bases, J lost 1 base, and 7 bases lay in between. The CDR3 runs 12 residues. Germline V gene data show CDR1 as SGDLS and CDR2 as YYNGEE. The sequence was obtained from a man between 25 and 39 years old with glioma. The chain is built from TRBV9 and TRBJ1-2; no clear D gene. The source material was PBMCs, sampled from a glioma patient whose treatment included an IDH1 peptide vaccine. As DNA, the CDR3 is TGTGCCAGCAAGGGCAATAACTATGGCTACACCTTC. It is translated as CASKGNNYGYTF.